The following is a TCR beta chain sequence with its context. Its antigen is undetermined. Sample time point: pre-treatment baseline. Samples come from before therapy and from week 3 after the first blockade cycle. The record originates from a study of blood T cell dynamics during melanoma immunotherapy. Overall study context: Patients with metastatic melanoma got pembrolizumab or nivolumab-ipilimumab as first-line care. Study conclusions and caveats: The most clonal sorted CD8+ subset, immune-effector cells, was closest to cell-free DNA CDR3 sequences.

Clones were sequenced by immunoSEQ multiplex PCR, and TCRdb holds only the in-frame ones, with some missing. The table shows 150 to 200 clones, with about 85% occurring only once. This TCR derives from a human donor with melanoma. Sequenced material: central memory CD8+ T cells from blood, taken from a patient treated with checkpoint blockade.

This CDR3 reads CASSPHRLYSNQPQHF. The DNA for the CDR3 is TGTGCCAGCAGCCCTCACAGACTATATAGCAATCAGCCCCAGCATTTT. V is TRBV7-8 and J is TRBJ1-5; D ambiguous. CDR3 length equals 16 residues. The germline V gene encodes CDR1 SGHVS and CDR2 FQNEAQ. Trimming cost V 5 bases and J 0 bases, with 14 bases left between them.